This T cell receptor (beta chain) was sequenced during a study of blood T cell repertoires in COVID-19. This clone was detected only once. Generated by immunoSEQ multiplex PCR, the TCRdb table keeps only in-frame clones and is missing some. The data show about 320,000 clones, around 88% seen once. The ends were cut back, 3 bases at V and 6 bases at J, with 8 bases in the middle. The CDR3 length is 13 residues. CDR1 and CDR2 (germline): LNHDA, SQIVND (reference sequence). This rearrangement joins TRBV19 to TRBJ2-2, with D maybe TRBD1 (5 bases). This TCR was sampled from a woman aged 25 to 45 with COVID-19, enrolled during active disease. The sample taken for sequencing was peripheral blood. For the CDR3, the DNA is TGTGCCAGTAGTATCCAGGGCTCCGGGGAGCTGTTTTTT. It specifies CASSIQGSGELFF.